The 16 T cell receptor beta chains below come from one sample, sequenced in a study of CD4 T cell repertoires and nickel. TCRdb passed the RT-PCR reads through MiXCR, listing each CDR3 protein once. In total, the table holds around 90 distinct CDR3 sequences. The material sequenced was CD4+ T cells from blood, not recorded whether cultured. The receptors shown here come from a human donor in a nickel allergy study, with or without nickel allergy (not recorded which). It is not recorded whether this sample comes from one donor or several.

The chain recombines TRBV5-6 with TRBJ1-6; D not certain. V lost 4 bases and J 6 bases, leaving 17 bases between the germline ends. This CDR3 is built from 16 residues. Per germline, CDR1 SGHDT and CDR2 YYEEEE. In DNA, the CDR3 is TGTGCCAGCAGCCAAGGACGGATTAGCCTTAATTCACCCCTCCACTTT. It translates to CASSQGRISLNSPLHF.

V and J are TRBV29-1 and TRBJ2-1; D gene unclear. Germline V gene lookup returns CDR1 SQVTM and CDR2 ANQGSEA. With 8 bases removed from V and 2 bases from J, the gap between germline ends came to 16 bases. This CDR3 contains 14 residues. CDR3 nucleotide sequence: TGCAGCTTTATTTGGAGCCGGACCTACAATGAGCAGTTCTTC. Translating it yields CSFIWSRTYNEQFF.

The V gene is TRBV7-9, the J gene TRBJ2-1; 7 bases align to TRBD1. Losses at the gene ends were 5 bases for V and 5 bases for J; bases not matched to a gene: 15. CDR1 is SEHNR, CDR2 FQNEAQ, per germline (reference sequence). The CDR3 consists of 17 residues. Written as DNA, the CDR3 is TGTGCCAGCAGCCCAGAGGGGTTGCGGACAGGTCACAATGAGCAGTTCTTC. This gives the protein CASSPEGLRTGHNEQFF. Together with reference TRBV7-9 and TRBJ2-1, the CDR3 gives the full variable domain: DTGVSQNPRHKITKRGQNVTFRCDPISEHNRLYWYRQTLGQGPEFLTYFQNEAQLEKSRLLSDRFSAERPKGSFSTLEIQRTEQGDSAMYLCASSPEGLRTGHNEQFFGPGTRLTVL.

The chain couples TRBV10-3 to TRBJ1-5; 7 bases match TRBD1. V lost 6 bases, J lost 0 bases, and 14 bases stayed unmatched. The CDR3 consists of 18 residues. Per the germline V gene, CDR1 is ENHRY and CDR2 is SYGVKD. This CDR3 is CAISGGSSTGNSNQPQHF. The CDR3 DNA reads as TGTGCCATCAGCGGGGGAAGCTCGACAGGGAATAGCAATCAGCCCCAGCATTTT.

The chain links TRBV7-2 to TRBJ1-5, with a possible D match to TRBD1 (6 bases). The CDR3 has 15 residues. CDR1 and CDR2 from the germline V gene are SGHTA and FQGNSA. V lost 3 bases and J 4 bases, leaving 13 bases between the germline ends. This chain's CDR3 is CASSFAGAPNQPQHF. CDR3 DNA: TGTGCCAGCAGCTTCGCAGGGGCCCCTAATCAGCCCCAGCATTTT.

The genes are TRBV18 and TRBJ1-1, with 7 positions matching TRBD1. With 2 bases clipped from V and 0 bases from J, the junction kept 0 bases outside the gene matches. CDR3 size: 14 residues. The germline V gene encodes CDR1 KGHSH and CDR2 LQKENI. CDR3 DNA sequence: TGTGCCAGCTCACCAAGGGGGCTGAACACTGAAGCTTTCTTT. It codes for CASSPRGLNTEAFF.

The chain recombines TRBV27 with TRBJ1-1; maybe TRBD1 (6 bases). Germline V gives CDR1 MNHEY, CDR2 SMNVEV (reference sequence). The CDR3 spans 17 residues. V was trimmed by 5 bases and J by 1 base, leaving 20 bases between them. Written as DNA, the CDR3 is TGTGCCAGCAGTGACCTAGGTTGGGGGGCCGGGAACACTGAAGCTTTCTTT. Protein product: CASSDLGWGAGNTEAFF.

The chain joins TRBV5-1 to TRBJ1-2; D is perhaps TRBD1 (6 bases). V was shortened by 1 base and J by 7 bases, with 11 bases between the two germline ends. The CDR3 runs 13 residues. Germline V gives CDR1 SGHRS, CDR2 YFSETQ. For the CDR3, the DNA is TGCGCCAGCAGCTTGAACACAGGGCCTGGCTACACCTTC. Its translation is CASSLNTGPGYTF.

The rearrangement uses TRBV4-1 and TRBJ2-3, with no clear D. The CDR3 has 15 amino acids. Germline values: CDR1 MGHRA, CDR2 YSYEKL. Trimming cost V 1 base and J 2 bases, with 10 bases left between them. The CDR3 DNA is TGCGCCAGCAGCCAAGTTGGCTTGTCCACAGATACGCAGTATTTT. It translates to CASSQVGLSTDTQYF.

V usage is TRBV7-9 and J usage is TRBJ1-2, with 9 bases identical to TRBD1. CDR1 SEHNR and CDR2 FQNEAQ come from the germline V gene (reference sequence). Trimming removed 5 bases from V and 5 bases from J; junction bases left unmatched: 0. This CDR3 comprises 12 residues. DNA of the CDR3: TGTGCCAGCAGCGGACAGGGGTATGGCTACACCTTC. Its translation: CASSGQGYGYTF.

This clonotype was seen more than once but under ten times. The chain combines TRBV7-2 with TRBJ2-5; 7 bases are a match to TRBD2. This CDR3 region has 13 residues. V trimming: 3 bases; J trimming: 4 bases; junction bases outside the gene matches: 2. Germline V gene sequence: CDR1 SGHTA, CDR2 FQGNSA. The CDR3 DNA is TGTGCCAGCAGCTTGGGGAGGGGAGAGACCCAGTACTTC. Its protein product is CASSLGRGETQYF.

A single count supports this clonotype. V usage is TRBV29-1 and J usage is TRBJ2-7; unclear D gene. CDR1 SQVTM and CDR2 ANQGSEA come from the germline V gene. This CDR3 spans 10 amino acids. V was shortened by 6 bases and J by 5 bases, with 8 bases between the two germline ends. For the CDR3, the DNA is TGCAGCGTAGTACAACACGAGCAGTACTTC. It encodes CSVVQHEQYF.

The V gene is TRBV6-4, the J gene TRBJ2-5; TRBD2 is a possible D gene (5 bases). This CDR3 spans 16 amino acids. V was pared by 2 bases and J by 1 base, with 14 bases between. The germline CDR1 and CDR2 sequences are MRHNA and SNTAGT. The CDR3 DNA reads TGTGCCAGCAGTGACGGGCTGTCAGGACTCCAAGAGACCCAGTACTTC. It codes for CASSDGLSGLQETQYF.

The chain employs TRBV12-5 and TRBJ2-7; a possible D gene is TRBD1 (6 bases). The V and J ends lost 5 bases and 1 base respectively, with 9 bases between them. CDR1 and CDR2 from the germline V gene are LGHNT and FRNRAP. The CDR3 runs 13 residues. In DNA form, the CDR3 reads TGTGCTAGTGGTATACAGGGTTCCTACGAGCAGTACTTC. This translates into CASGIQGSYEQYF.

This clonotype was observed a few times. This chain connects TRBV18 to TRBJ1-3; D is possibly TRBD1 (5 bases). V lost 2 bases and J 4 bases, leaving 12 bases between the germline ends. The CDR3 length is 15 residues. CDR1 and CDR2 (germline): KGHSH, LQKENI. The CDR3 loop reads CASSPSEGAGNTIYF. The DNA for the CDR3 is TGTGCCAGCTCACCAAGCGAAGGGGCAGGAAACACCATATATTTT.

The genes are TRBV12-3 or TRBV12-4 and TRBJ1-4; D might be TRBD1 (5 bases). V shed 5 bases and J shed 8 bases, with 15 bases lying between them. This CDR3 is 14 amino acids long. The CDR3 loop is CASSMGQGGEKLFF. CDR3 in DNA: TGTGCCAGCAGTATGGGGCAGGGAGGCGAAAAACTGTTTTTT.